Shown below are 20 T cell receptor beta chains from a single sample sequenced in a study of T cell responses to AZD1222 COVID-19 vaccine. This table comes from immunoSEQ multiplex PCR, and its TCRdb copy is limited to in-frame clones, with some not included. The sample has roughly 120,000 clones; roughly 93% are singletons. Sequenced material: peripheral blood, taken on day 0 of AZD1222 vaccination. Every receptor here comes from an adult in good health.

The CDR3 nucleotides are TGTGCCAGCAGTTTATTTTGGGGGACTGAAGCTTTCTTT. Translating it yields CASSLFWGTEAFF. The chain has TRBV27 and TRBJ1-1, with D tentatively TRBD1 (5 bases). V dropped 1 base and J dropped 5 bases, with 8 bases sitting between them. Germline V gives CDR1 MNHEY, CDR2 SMNVEV (reference sequence). The CDR3 extends over 13 amino acids.

J is TRBJ2-7 and V is TRBV7-9; maybe TRBD2 (6 bases). Germline V gene data show CDR1 as SEHNR and CDR2 as FQNEAQ (reference sequence). CDR3 size: 14 residues. Trimming shortened V by 1 base and J by 2 bases, and 9 bases separated the two germline ends. The CDR3 protein is CASSLVGRTYEQYF. Here the CDR3 DNA reads TGTGCCAGCAGCTTAGTAGGGAGGACCTACGAGCAGTACTTC.

A word on this clone: A read error may produce the germline difference seen at one junction end. This chain uses TRBV6-5 with TRBJ2-6, with D uncertain. Germline V gene lookup returns CDR1 MNHEY and CDR2 SVGAGI. The CDR3 spans 15 residues. The CDR3 is CATSFRFSGANVLTF. CDR3 coding DNA: TGTGCCACCAGTTTCAGGTTCTCTGGGGCCAACGTCCTGACTTTC.

In DNA form, the CDR3 reads TGTGCCAGCAGCCCCGGACAGGTGAACACCGGGGAGCTGTTTTTT. It translates to CASSPGQVNTGELFF. This rearrangement joins TRBV5-6 to TRBJ2-2, with TRBD1 matching 7 bases. Per the germline V gene, CDR1 is SGHDT and CDR2 is YYEEEE. V trimming: 4 bases; J trimming: 1 base; junction bases outside the gene matches: 4. The CDR3 extends over 15 amino acids.

A single count supports this clone. V gene TRBV12-3 or TRBV12-4 combines with J gene TRBJ1-1; the D gene is possibly TRBD1 (6 bases). The ends were cut back, 11 bases at V and 1 base at J, with 11 bases in the middle. The CDR3 runs to 12 residues. CDR3 amino acids: CAYRDSNTEAFF. In nucleotides, the CDR3 is TGTGCCTACAGGGACTCGAACACTGAAGCTTTCTTT.

The CDR3 bases are TGTGCCAGCTCACCAATGGTGGCAGGGGGGCGGAACACTGAAGCTTTCTTT. Translating it yields CASSPMVAGGRNTEAFF. V and J are TRBV18 and TRBJ1-1, with 7 bases that match TRBD1. Germline V gene data show CDR1 as KGHSH and CDR2 as LQKENI. V trimming: 2 bases; J trimming: 1 base; junction bases outside the gene matches: 10. The CDR3 spans 17 residues.

CDR3 region: CASSPTGGEKLFF. CDR3 in DNA: TGTGCCAGCAGCCCAACAGGGGGCGAAAAACTGTTTTTT. The V and J genes are TRBV3-1 (or the pseudogene TRBV3-2) and TRBJ1-4; TRBD1 matches at 9 bases. The CDR3 sequence is 13 residues long. Germline V gives CDR1 LGHDT, CDR2 YNNKEL (reference sequence). With V trimmed by 4 bases and J by 8 bases, 2 bases remained unmatched.

The chain couples TRBV9 to TRBJ2-6; D is unresolved. The CDR3 covers 15 residues. CDR1 and CDR2 (germline): SGDLS, YYNGEE. V lost 0 bases and J lost 1, with 5 bases in between. CDR3 nucleotides: TGTGCCAGCAGCGTAGTAAGGTCTGGGGCCAACGTCCTGACTTTC. Encoded protein: CASSVVRSGANVLTF.

This clone occurred a few times. The V call is TRBV7-9, the J call TRBJ2-7; 7 bases align to TRBD1. The CDR3 has 15 residues. The germline CDR1 and CDR2 sequences are SEHNR and FQNEAQ (reference sequence). Unmatched junction bases numbered 14, after V lost 5 bases and J lost 7 bases. CDR3 DNA sequence: TGTGCCAGCAGCCCCCCCCAAGGGACAGTTTTAGAGCAGTACTTC. Translating it yields CASSPPQGTVLEQYF.

This chain uses TRBV5-4 with TRBJ2-5; maybe TRBD2 (6 bases). Germline assignment: CDR1 SGHNT and CDR2 YYREEE (reference sequence). The V and J ends lost 6 bases and 2 bases respectively, with 20 bases between them. This CDR3 has 16 amino acids. CDR3 amino acids: CASNSPGVGGQETQYF. In DNA form, the CDR3 reads TGTGCCAGCAACTCCCCTGGGGTTGGGGGGCAAGAGACCCAGTACTTC.

The V call is TRBV4-3, the J call TRBJ1-6; D may be TRBD1 (5 bases). Trimming stripped 0 bases from V and 8 bases from J, with 11 bases between. The germline gives CDR1 LGHNA, CDR2 YSLEER. This CDR3 region has 15 residues. In DNA, the CDR3 is TGCGCCAGCAGCCAAGATGGTGGCAGGGATTCACCCCTCCACTTT. Amino acid sequence: CASSQDGGRDSPLHF.

The chain has TRBV5-4 and TRBJ2-1, with a possible D match to TRBD2 (5 bases). This CDR3 is 16 amino acids long. Germline-derived CDR1 and CDR2 are SGHNT and YYREEE (reference sequence). V shed 4 bases and J shed 0 bases, with 14 bases lying between them. The CDR3 spells CASSLARLSSYNEQFF. CDR3 bases: TGTGCCAGCAGCCTGGCCCGACTAAGCTCCTACAATGAGCAGTTCTTC.

This chain links TRBV12-3 or TRBV12-4 with TRBJ2-3; D is undetermined. This CDR3 contains 13 residues. The V gene lost 6 bases and the J gene lost 6 bases, with 13 bases spanning the gap. The CDR3 DNA is TGTGCCAGCAGCTCTAGAAGTTCCGATACGCAGTATTTT. Protein: CASSSRSSDTQYF.

The chain links TRBV30 to TRBJ1-1; a possible D gene is TRBD1 (6 bases). CDR1 and CDR2 from the germline V gene are GTSNPN and SVGIG (reference sequence). CDR3 size: 13 residues. Trimming took 0 bases from V and 6 from J, leaving 11 bases between them. CDR3: CAWSVQGFAEAFF. CDR3 DNA: TGTGCCTGGAGTGTACAGGGTTTTGCTGAAGCTTTCTTT. The full variable domain, in which reference TRBV30 and TRBJ1-1 provide the parts outside the CDR3, is SQTIHQWPATLVQPVGSPLSLECTVEGTSNPNLYWYRQAAGRGLQLLFYSVGIGQISSEVPQNLSASRPQDRQFILSSKKLLLSDSGFYLCAWSVQGFAEAFFGQGTRLTVV.

This chain uses TRBV9 with TRBJ2-3; D remains unclear. CDR1 SGDLS and CDR2 YYNGEE come from the germline V gene. Trimming removed 3 bases at V and 2 bases at J, with 7 bases between. The CDR3 has 13 residues. The CDR3 coding sequence is TGTGCCAGCAGCGAACCCCTCACAGATACGCAGTATTTT. Protein sequence: CASSEPLTDTQYF.

The V call is TRBV4-1, the J call TRBJ2-1; 10 bases align to TRBD2. Trimming cost V 4 bases and J 6 bases; bases outside gene matches: 9. This CDR3 spans 16 amino acids. Germline V lookup: CDR1 MGHRA, CDR2 YSYEKL. The CDR3, as DNA: TGCGCCAGCAGCCCTGGGCAGCAGCGGGAGGGCAATGAGCAGTTCTTC. This sequence encodes CASSPGQQREGNEQFF.

The chain is built from TRBV7-9 and TRBJ2-1; 7 bases align to TRBD2. The ends lost 5 bases at V and 5 bases at J; junction bases unmatched: 6. CDR1 SEHNR and CDR2 FQNEAQ come from the germline V gene (reference sequence). This CDR3 comprises 14 residues. The CDR3 DNA reads as TGTGCCAGCAGCCCATGGGACTACGACAATGAGCAGTTCTTC. Its protein product is CASSPWDYDNEQFF.

V is TRBV29-1 and J is TRBJ1-5; TRBD1 agrees at 7 bases. The germline V gene has CDR1 SQVTM and CDR2 ANQGSEA. The J segment lost 6 bases and the V segment lost 2 bases, leaving 4 bases of the junction unmatched. The CDR3 is 13 amino acids. The CDR3 sequence: CSVERPGGQPQHF. CDR3 sequence (DNA): TGCAGCGTTGAACGGCCAGGGGGTCAGCCCCAGCATTTT. The whole variable domain, remainder taken from reference TRBV29-1 and TRBJ1-5, is SAVISQKPSRDICQRGTSLTIQCQVDSQVTMMFWYRQQPGQSLTLIATANQGSEATYESGFVIDKFPISRPNLTFSTLTVSNMSPEDSSIYLCSVERPGGQPQHFGDGTRLSIL.

This clone was observed once. The gene calls are TRBV5-1 and TRBJ2-7; TRBD2 matches 11 bases. Germline values: CDR1 SGHRS, CDR2 YFSETQ. The CDR3 has 16 amino acids. The V gene end was trimmed by 4 bases and the J gene end by 4 bases; junction bases not matched to a gene: 10. DNA of the CDR3: TGCGCCAGCAGCAAAGTGGGGACTAGCGGCCCTTACGAGCAGTACTTC. The encoded protein is CASSKVGTSGPYEQYF.

The chain combines TRBV3-1 (or the pseudogene TRBV3-2) with TRBJ2-7; D remains unclear. The germline V gene encodes CDR1 LGHDT and CDR2 YNNKEL (reference sequence). Trimming cost V 3 bases and J 0 bases, with 6 bases left between them. The CDR3 totals 13 residues. The CDR3 DNA is TGTGCCAGCAGCCACATACACTCCTACGAGCAGTACTTC. Translated, it gives CASSHIHSYEQYF.